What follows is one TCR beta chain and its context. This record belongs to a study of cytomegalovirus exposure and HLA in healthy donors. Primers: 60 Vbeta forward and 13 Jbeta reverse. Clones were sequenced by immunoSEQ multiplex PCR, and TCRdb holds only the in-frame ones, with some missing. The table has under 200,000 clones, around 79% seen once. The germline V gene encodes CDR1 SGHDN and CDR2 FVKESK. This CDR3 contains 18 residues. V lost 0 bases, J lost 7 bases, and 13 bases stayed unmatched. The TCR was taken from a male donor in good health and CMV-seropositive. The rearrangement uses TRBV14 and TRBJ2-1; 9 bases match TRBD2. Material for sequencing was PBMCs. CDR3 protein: CASSQDPPLAGLGNEQFF. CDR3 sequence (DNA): TGTGCCAGCAGCCAAGATCCCCCCCTAGCGGGGCTAGGGAATGAGCAGTTCTTC. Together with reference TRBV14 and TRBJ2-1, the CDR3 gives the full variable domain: EAGVTQFPSHSVIEKGQTVTLRCDPISGHDNLYWYRRVMGKEIKFLLHFVKESKQDESGMPNNRFLAERTGGTYSTLKVQPAELEDSGVYFCASSQDPPLAGLGNEQFFGPGTRLTVL.